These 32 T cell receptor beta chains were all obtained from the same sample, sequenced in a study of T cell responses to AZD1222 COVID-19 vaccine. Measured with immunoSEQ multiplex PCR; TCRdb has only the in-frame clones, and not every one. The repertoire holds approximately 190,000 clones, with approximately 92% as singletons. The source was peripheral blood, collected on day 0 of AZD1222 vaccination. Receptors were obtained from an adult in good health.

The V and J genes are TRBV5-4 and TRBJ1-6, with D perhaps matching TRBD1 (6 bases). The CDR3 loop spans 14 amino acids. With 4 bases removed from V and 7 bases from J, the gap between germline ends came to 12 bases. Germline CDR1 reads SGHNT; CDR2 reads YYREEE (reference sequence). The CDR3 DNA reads TGTGCCAGCAGCATCCCGACAGGCAATTCACCCCTCCACTTT. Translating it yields CASSIPTGNSPLHF. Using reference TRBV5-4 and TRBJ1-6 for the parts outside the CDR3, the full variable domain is ETGVTQSPTHLIKTRGQQVTLRCSSQSGHNTVSWYQQALGQGPQFIFQYYREEENGRGNFPPRFSGLQFPNYSSELNVNALELDDSALYLCASSIPTGNSPLHFGNGTRLTVT.

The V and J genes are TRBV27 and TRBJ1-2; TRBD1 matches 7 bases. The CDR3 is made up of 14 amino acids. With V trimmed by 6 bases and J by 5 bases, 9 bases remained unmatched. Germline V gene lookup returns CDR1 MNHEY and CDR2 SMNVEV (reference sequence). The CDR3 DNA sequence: TGTGCCAGCAGCCGAAGCAGGGGGGCTTATGGCTACACCTTC. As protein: CASSRSRGAYGYTF.

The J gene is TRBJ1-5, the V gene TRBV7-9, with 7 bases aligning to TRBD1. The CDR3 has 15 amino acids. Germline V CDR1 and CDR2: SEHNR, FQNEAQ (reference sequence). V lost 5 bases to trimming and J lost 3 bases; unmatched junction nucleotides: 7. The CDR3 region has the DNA TGTGCCAGCAGCCCGGGACAGACATTCAATCAGCCCCAGCATTTT. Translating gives CASSPGQTFNQPQHF.

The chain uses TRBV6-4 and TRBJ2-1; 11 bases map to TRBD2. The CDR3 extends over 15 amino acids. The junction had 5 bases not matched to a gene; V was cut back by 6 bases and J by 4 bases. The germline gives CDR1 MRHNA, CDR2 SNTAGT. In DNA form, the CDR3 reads TGTGCCAGCAGGACTAGCGGGGCCTCGTACAATGAGCAGTTCTTC. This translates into CASRTSGASYNEQFF.

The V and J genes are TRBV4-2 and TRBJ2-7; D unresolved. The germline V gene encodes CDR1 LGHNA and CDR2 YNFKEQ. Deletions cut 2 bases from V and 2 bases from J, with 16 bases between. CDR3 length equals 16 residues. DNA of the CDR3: TGTGCCAGCAGCCAAACCTCGGACGGTTCTACCTACGAGCAGTACTTC. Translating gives CASSQTSDGSTYEQYF.

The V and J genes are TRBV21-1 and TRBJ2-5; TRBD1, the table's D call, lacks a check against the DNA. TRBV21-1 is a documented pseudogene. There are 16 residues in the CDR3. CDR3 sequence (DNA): TGTGCCAGCAGCAAAGCCGGGACAGGACACCAAGAGACCCAGTACTTC. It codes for CASSKAGTGHQETQYF.

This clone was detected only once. In DNA form, the CDR3 reads TGTGCCAGCAGCGGACAGGGTGGAGAAGAACATGGCTACACCTTC. As protein: CASSGQGGEEHGYTF. The chain carries TRBV9 and TRBJ1-2; 7 bases align to TRBD1. CDR1 is SGDLS, CDR2 YYNGEE, per germline. This CDR3 contains 15 residues. V was clipped by 3 bases and J by 6 bases; unmatched bases: 11.

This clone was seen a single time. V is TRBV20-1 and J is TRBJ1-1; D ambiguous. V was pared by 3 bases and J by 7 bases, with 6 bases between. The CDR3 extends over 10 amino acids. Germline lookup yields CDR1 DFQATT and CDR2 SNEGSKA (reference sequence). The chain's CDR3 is CSARISEAFF. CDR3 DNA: TGCAGTGCTAGGATCAGTGAAGCTTTCTTT.

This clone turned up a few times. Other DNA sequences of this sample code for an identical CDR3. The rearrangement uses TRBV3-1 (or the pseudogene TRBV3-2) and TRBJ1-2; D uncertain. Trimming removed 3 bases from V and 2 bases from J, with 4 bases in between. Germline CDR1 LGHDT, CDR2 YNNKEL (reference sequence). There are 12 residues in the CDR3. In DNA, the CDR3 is TGTGCCAGCAGCCAGGGGAACTATGGCTACACCTTC. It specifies CASSQGNYGYTF.

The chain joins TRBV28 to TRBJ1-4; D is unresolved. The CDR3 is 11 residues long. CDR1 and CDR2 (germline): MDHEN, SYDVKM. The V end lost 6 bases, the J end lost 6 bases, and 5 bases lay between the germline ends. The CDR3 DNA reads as TGTGCCAGCAGGTTGGATGAAAAACTGTTTTTT. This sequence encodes CASRLDEKLFF.

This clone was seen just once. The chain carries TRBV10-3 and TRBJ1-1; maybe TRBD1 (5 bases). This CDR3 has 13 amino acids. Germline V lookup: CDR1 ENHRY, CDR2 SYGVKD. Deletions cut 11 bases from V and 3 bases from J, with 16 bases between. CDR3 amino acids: CASQPGGDTEAFF. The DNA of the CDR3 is TGTGCCTCTCAGCCGGGAGGGGACACTGAAGCTTTCTTT.

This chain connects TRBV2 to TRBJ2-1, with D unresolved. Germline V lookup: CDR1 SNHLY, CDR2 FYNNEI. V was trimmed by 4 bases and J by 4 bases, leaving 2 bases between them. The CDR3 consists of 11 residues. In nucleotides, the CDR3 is TGTGCCAGCAGTGTTTACAATGAGCAGTTCTTC. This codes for CASSVYNEQFF.

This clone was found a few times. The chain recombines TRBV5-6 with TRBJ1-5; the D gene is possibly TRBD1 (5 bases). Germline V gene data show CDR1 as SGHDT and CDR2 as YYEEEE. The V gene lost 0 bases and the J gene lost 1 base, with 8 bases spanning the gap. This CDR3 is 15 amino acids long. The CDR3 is CASSLGGRSNQPQHF. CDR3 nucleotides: TGTGCCAGCAGCTTGGGGGGCCGGAGCAATCAGCCCCAGCATTTT. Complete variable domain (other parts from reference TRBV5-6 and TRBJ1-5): DAGVTQSPTHLIKTRGQQVTLRCSPKSGHDTVSWYQQALGQGPQFIFQYYEEEERQRGNFPDRFSGHQFPNYSSELNVNALLLGDSALYLCASSLGGRSNQPQHFGDGTRLSIL.

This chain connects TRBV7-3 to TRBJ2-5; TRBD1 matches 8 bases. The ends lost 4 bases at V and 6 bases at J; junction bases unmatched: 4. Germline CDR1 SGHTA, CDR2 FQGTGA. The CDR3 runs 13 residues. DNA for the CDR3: TGTGCCAGCAGCTCCAGGACAGGGCAGACCCAGTACTTC. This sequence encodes CASSSRTGQTQYF.

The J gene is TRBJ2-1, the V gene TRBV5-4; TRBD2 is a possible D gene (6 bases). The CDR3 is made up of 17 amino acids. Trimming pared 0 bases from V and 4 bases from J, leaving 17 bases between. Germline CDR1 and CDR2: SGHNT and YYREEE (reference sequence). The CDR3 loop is CASSLGGVREAYNEQFF. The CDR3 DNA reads TGTGCCAGCAGCTTGGGGGGCGTAAGGGAGGCTTACAATGAGCAGTTCTTC.

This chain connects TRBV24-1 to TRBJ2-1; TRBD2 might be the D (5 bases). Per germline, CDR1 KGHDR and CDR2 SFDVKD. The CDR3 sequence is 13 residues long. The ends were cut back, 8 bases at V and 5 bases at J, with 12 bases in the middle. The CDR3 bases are TGTGCCACCATGGGAGACGTTAACAATGAGCAGTTCTTC. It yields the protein CATMGDVNNEQFF.

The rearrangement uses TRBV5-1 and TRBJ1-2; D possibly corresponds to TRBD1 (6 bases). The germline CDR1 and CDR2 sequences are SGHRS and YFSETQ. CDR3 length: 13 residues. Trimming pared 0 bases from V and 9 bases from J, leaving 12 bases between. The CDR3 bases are TGCGCCAGCAGCTTGGATGTACAGGGTAGCTACACCTTC. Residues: CASSLDVQGSYTF.

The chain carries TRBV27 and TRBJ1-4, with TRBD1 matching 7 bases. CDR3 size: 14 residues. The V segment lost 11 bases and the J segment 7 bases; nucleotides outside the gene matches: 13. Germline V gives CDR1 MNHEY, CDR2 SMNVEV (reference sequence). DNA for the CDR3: TGTGCCTCAGGGGGGGCCCTTCCAAGTGAAAAACTGTTTTTT. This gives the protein CASGGALPSEKLFF.

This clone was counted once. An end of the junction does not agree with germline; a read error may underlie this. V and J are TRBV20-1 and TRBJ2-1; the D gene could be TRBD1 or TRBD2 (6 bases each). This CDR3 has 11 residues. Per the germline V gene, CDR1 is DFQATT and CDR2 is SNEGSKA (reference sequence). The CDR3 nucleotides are TGCAGTGCTAGATTGAGGGGGGTGGTAATCTTC. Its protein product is CSARLRGVVIF.

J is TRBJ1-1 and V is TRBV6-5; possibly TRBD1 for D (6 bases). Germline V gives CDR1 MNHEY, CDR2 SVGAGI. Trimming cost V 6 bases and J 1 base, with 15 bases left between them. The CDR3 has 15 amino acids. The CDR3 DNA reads TGTGCCAGCAGGCGTTACAGGGAGGGGAACACTGAAGCTTTCTTT. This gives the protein CASRRYREGNTEAFF.

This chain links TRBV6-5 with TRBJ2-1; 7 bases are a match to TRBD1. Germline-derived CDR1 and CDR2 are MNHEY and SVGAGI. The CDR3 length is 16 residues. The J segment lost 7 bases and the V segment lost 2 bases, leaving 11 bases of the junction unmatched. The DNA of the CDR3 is TGTGCCAGCAGTTACACACCGACAGGGCAGGGGAATGAGCAGTTCTTC. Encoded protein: CASSYTPTGQGNEQFF.

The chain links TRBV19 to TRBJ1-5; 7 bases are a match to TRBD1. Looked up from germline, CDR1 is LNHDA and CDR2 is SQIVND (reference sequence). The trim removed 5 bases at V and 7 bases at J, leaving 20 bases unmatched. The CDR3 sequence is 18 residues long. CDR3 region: CASSVGTASWAMGQPQHF. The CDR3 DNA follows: TGTGCCAGTAGTGTTGGGACAGCAAGCTGGGCTATGGGGCAGCCCCAGCATTTT.

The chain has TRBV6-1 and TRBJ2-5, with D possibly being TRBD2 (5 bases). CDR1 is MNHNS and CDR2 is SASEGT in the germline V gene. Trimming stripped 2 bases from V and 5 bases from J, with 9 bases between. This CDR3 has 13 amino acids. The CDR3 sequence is CASSELRVETQYF. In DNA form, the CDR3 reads TGTGCCAGCAGTGAATTGCGGGTTGAGACCCAGTACTTC.

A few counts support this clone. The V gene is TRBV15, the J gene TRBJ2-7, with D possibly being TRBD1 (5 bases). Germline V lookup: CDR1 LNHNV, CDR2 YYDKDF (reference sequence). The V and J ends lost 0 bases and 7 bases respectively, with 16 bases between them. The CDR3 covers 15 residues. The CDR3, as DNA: TGTGCCACCAGCAGAGATGGGGCCTTAATCGGGGAGCAGTACTTC. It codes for CATSRDGALIGEQYF.

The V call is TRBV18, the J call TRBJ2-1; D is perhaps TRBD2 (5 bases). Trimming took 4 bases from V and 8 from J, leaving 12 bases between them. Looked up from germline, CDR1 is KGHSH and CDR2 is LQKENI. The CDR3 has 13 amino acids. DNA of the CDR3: TGTGCCAGCTCACAAACGGTGGAGGATGAGCAGTTCTTC. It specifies CASSQTVEDEQFF.

The CDR3, as DNA: TGTGCCAGCAGCCGGACAGGGGGCTGGGAGCAGTACTTC. It specifies CASSRTGGWEQYF. V and J are TRBV9 and TRBJ2-7; 11 nucleotides agree with TRBD1. The CDR3 is made up of 13 amino acids. The junction had 4 bases not matched to a gene; V was cut back by 4 bases and J by 7 bases. Germline V gene data show CDR1 as SGDLS and CDR2 as YYNGEE.

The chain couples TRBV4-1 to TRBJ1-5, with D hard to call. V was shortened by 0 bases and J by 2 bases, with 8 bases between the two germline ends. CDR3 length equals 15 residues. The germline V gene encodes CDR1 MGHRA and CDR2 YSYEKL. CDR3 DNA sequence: TGCGCCAGCAGCCAAGAAGAGGTGGGCAATCAGCCCCAGCATTTT. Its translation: CASSQEEVGNQPQHF.

Written as DNA, the CDR3 is TGTGCCAGCAGCTTGACGACAGGGAGAGCTTTCTTT. Translating gives CASSLTTGRAFF. The V call is TRBV7-2, the J call TRBJ1-1; 7 bases are shared with TRBD1. The germline CDR1 and CDR2 sequences are SGHTA and FQGNSA. Losses at the gene ends were 3 bases for V and 10 bases for J; bases not matched to a gene: 5. CDR3 length equals 12 residues. Full variable domain (outside the CDR3, taken from reference TRBV7-2 and TRBJ1-1): GAGVSQSPSNKVTEKGKDVELRCDPISGHTALYWYRQSLGQGLEFLIYFQGNSAPDKSGLPSDRFSAERTGGSVSTLTIQRTQQEDSAVYLCASSLTTGRAFFGQGTRLTVV.

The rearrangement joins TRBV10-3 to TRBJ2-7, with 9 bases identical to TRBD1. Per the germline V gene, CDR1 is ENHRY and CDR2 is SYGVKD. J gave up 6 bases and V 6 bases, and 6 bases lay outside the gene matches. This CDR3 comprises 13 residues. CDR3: CAIRGTGPSEQYF. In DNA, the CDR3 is TGTGCCATCAGGGGGACAGGGCCATCCGAGCAGTACTTC.

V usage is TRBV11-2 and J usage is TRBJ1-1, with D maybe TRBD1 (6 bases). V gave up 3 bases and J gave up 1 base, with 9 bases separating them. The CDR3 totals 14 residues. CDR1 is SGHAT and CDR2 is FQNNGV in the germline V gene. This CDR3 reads CASSLGAWNTEAFF. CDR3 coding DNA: TGTGCCAGCAGCTTGGGGGCGTGGAACACTGAAGCTTTCTTT.

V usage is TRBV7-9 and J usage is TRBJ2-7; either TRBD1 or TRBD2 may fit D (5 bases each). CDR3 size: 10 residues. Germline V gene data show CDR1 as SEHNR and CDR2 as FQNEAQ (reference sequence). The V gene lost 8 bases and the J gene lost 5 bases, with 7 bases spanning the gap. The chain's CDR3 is CASGTNEQYF. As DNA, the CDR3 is TGTGCCAGCGGGACGAACGAGCAGTACTTC.

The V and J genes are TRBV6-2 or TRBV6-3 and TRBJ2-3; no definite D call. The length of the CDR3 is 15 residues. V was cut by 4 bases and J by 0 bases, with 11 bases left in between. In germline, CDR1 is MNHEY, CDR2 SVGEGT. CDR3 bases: TGTGCCAGCAGTTTGGAGACAACTAGCACAGATACGCAGTATTTT. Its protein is CASSLETTSTDTQYF.